A selection of T cell receptor beta chains follows, all from one sample in a study of T cells in Graves' hyperthyroidism and ophthalmopathy. TCRdb ran MiXCR on the multiplex PCR reads and lists one entry per CDR3 protein. The sample yields 300,000 to 350,000 distinct CDR3 sequences, less than 20% seen once. Sequenced input: blood. Receptors were obtained from a woman aged 40 to 50 with Graves' ophthalmopathy. The CDR3 runs from the conserved cysteine through the conserved F or W. Fields, in order: CDR3 DNA, CDR3 protein, J gene, V gene, D gene, clone size. A D gene is named only where the DNA matches it firmly. Some rows have no size entry. The others give once, few or many, or a class for an expanded clone.

DNA: TGCGCCAGCAGCTTGACCGCAGGGATGACTGAAGCTTTCTTT
CDR3: CASSLTAGMTEAFF
J: TRBJ1-1
V: TRBV5-1
D: -
size: many

DNA: TGTGCCATCAGTGGGACCGGGACAGGGGCCCATGAAGCTTTCTTT
CDR3: CAISGTGTGAHEAFF
J: TRBJ1-1
V: TRBV10-3
D: TRBD1
size: many

DNA: TGTGCCAGCAGCGGCGGCCCTTGGGCAGATTCGACCTACGAGCAGTACTTC
CDR3: CASSGGPWADSTYEQYF
J: TRBJ2-7
V: TRBV11-2
D: -
size: many

DNA: TGTGCCAGCAGTTTAAACAGGGCATATGGCTACACCTTC
CDR3: CASSLNRAYGYTF
J: TRBJ1-2
V: TRBV27
D: -
size: many

DNA: TGTGCCAGTAACCCACAGGGGGCGCGGGTCACTGAAGCTTTCTTT
CDR3: CASNPQGARVTEAFF
J: TRBJ1-1
V: TRBV19
D: TRBD1
size: -

DNA: TGTGCCAGTAGTGTCTCGTTGGGACAGGGGACCTATGGCTACACCTTC
CDR3: CASSVSLGQGTYGYTF
J: TRBJ1-2
V: TRBV19
D: TRBD1
size: many

DNA: TGTGCCAGCAGCGTAGGGCCCACCGGGGAGCTGTTTTTT
CDR3: CASSVGPTGELFF
J: TRBJ2-2
V: TRBV9
D: -
size: many

DNA: TGTGCCAGCAGTTCCTTAGCGGGAGGAGAGACCCAGTACTTC
CDR3: CASSSLAGGETQYF
J: TRBJ2-5
V: TRBV7-8
D: TRBD2
size: many

DNA: TGCAGTGCTAGTGGGCAGCGGGGGGGCAAAGAGACCCAGTACTTC
CDR3: CSASGQRGGKETQYF
J: TRBJ2-5
V: TRBV20-1
D: TRBD2
size: few

DNA: TGTGCCAGCAGCTACGGGACAGCCGGGCACGAGCAGTACTTC
CDR3: CASSYGTAGHEQYF
J: TRBJ2-7
V: TRBV14
D: TRBD1
size: many

DNA: TGTGCCAGCAGTTTAGAGGCAAGGGGGGGAGCTTTCTTT
CDR3: CASSLEARGGAFF
J: TRBJ1-1
V: TRBV12-3/TRBV12-4
D: -
size: many

DNA: TGTGCCAGCAGCCTCAACGCGGGGGGGCGTCGGGAGACCCAGTACTTC
CDR3: CASSLNAGGRRETQYF
J: TRBJ2-5
V: TRBV7-2
D: TRBD2
size: -

DNA: TGTGCCAGCAGCTTGATTAAGGACAGCTACACCGGGGAGCTGTTTTTT
CDR3: CASSLIKDSYTGELFF
J: TRBJ2-2
V: TRBV11-1
D: -
size: many

DNA: TGTGTCAGCAGTGTTCTAGCGGGAGTCTACGAGCAGTACTTC
CDR3: CVSSVLAGVYEQYF
J: TRBJ2-7
V: TRBV2
D: TRBD2
size: -

DNA: TGTGCCAGCAGCGCCAGCGGGACTGGGGATACGCAGTATTTT
CDR3: CASSASGTGDTQYF
J: TRBJ2-3
V: TRBV7-6
D: TRBD2
size: many

DNA: TGTGCCAGCAGCTACCCGGGGGACCAAGAGACCCAGTACTTC
CDR3: CASSYPGDQETQYF
J: TRBJ2-5
V: TRBV7-2
D: -
size: -

DNA: TGCAGTGCTGACAGGGTCGATTGGTATGGCTACACCTTC
CDR3: CSADRVDWYGYTF
J: TRBJ1-2
V: TRBV20-1
D: TRBD1
size: many

DNA: TGCGCCAGCAGCTTGGGTTCAGGTCAAGAGACCCAGTACTTC
CDR3: CASSLGSGQETQYF
J: TRBJ2-5
V: TRBV5-1
D: -
size: many

DNA: TGCAGCGTTAACAGGGGGCCAAACTATGGCTACACCTTC
CDR3: CSVNRGPNYGYTF
J: TRBJ1-2
V: TRBV29-1
D: TRBD1
size: many

DNA: TGTGCCAGCAGTTTGGGTACCCGGACAGGGGTAGAGACCCAGTACTTC
CDR3: CASSLGTRTGVETQYF
J: TRBJ2-5
V: TRBV28
D: TRBD1
size: many

DNA: TGTGCCAGTAGGGTGTACCAGGGGGAGTCCACTGAAGCTTTCTTT
CDR3: CASRVYQGESTEAFF
J: TRBJ1-1
V: TRBV19
D: TRBD1
size: -

DNA: TGTGCCAGCAGCCACGCGCCTCAGGGGAACACTGAAGCTTTCTTT
CDR3: CASSHAPQGNTEAFF
J: TRBJ1-1
V: TRBV3-1
D: -
size: many

DNA: TGTGCCAGCTCCGGTCTTGCCACTGAAGCTTTCTTT
CDR3: CASSGLATEAFF
J: TRBJ1-1
V: TRBV2
D: -
size: many

DNA: TGTGCCAGCAGTTTTTACACCCCTCTGGACTACGAGCAGTACTTC
CDR3: CASSFYTPLDYEQYF
J: TRBJ2-7
V: TRBV28
D: -
size: many